This TCR beta chain is from a study of Ad26.COV2.S vaccination and SARS-CoV-2 variants. About the study: Ad26.COV2.S, an intramuscular injection, was given once or twice 56 days apart.

Per germline, CDR1 SQVTM and CDR2 ANQGSEA. The ends lost 1 base at V and 8 bases at J; junction bases unmatched: 14. The CDR3 sequence is 16 residues long. Treatment in this sample: roughly 18 received Ad26.COV2.S at low or high dose, single or two shots; about 5 received placebo; per-sample allocation not given. After the first vaccine or placebo injection, samples were drawn on day 63. The individual, an adult aged 18-55 years, was a donor in Boston. Spike of the Wuhan-strain SARS-CoV-2 was expressed by an Ad26 vector, which formed the vaccine. Here immunoSEQ multiplex PCR was the method, and the copy in TCRdb shows in-frame clones only, minus some. The data contain some 390,000 clones, over 75% of them seen just once; the ten biggest clones take up approximately 1.9%.

This specimen was peripheral blood, taken in a trial of Ad26.COV2.S vaccine versus placebo. The clonotype originates from a person between 18 and 60 years old who received the Ad26.COV2.S COVID-19 vaccine or a placebo. V usage is TRBV29-1 and J usage is TRBJ2-1; 7 nucleotides match TRBD2. CDR3 bases: TGCAGCGTTGAAGGAGTTGTTCGGGCTAGCGGCCATGAGCAGTTCTTC. It translates to CSVEGVVRASGHEQFF.